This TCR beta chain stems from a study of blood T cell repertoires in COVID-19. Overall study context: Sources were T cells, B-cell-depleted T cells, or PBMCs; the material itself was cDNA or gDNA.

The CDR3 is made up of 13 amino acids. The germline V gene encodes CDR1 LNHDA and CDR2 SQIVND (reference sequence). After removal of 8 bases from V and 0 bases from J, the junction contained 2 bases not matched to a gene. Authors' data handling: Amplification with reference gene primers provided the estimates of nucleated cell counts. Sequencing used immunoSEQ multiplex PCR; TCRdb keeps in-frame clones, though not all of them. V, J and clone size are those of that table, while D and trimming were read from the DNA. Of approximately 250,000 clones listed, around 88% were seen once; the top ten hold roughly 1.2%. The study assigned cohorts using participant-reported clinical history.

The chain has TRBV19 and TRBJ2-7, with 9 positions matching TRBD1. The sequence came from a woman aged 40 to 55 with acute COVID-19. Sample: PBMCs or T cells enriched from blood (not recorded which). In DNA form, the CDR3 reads TGTGCCAGTCGACAGGGGGGCTCCTACGAGCAGTACTTC. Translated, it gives CASRQGGSYEQYF.